Listed below are T cell receptor beta chains from one sample, sequenced in a study of shared clonotypes between healthy human individuals. TCRdb's copy holds only in-frame clones and misses some; the assay was immunoSEQ multiplex PCR. The sample consists of about 1,900,000 clones, approximately 94% of them appearing once. Sequenced sample: naive CD8+ T cells sorted from blood. These TCRs come from a man between 18 and 29 years old in good health. The CDR3 runs from the conserved cysteine through the conserved F or W. D genes are given only for firm matches. Clone sizes are given selectively: once, few, many, or a class where the clone is expanded.

cdr3_aa: CASREGGTTGELFF; cdr3_nt: TGTGCCAGCAGGGAGGGAGGGACCACCGGGGAGCTGTTTTTT; clone_size: .; v_call: TRBV9; d_call: TRBD2; j_call: TRBJ2-2; cdr3_length: 14
cdr3_aa: CASSLASGFYNSPLHF; cdr3_nt: TGTGCCAGCAGTCTCGCCTCAGGGTTTTATAATTCACCCCTCCACTTT; clone_size: .; v_call: TRBV27; d_call: .; j_call: TRBJ1-6; cdr3_length: 16
cdr3_aa: CASSETVTYNEQFF; cdr3_nt: TGTGCCAGCAGCGAGACAGTAACCTACAATGAGCAGTTCTTC; clone_size: .; v_call: TRBV28; d_call: .; j_call: TRBJ2-1; cdr3_length: 14
cdr3_aa: CASAYEKLFF; cdr3_nt: TGTGCCAGCGCCTATGAAAAACTGTTTTTT; clone_size: .; v_call: TRBV6-1; d_call: .; j_call: TRBJ1-4; cdr3_length: 10
cdr3_aa: CASSLGSGGAEQYF; cdr3_nt: TGTGCCAGCAGCTTAGGGTCGGGGGGAGCCGAGCAGTACTTC; clone_size: .; v_call: TRBV7-9; d_call: TRBD2; j_call: TRBJ2-7; cdr3_length: 14
cdr3_aa: CASSRPQHEQFF; cdr3_nt: TGTGCCAGCAGCAGACCCCAGCATGAGCAGTTCTTC; clone_size: .; v_call: TRBV11-2; d_call: .; j_call: TRBJ2-1; cdr3_length: 12
cdr3_aa: CAWSVEQGAYEQYF; cdr3_nt: TGTGCCTGGAGTGTAGAACAGGGGGCCTACGAGCAGTACTTC; clone_size: .; v_call: TRBV30; d_call: TRBD1; j_call: TRBJ2-7; cdr3_length: 14
cdr3_aa: CASSFSNHYEQYF; cdr3_nt: TGTGCCAGCAGCTTTTCTAACCACTACGAGCAGTACTTC; clone_size: .; v_call: TRBV11-2; d_call: .; j_call: TRBJ2-7; cdr3_length: 13
cdr3_aa: CASSVDENEQFF; cdr3_nt: TGTGCCAGCAGCGTTGATGAGAATGAGCAGTTCTTC; clone_size: .; v_call: TRBV9; d_call: .; j_call: TRBJ2-1; cdr3_length: 12
cdr3_aa: CASSFGHNEQFF; cdr3_nt: TGTGCCAGCAGCTTTGGACACAATGAGCAGTTCTTC; clone_size: once; v_call: TRBV7-6; d_call: .; j_call: TRBJ2-1; cdr3_length: 12
cdr3_aa: CASSRPPTGLSSYNEQFF; cdr3_nt: TGTGCCAGCAGTCGACCCCCCACCGGGCTGAGCTCCTACAATGAGCAGTTCTTC; clone_size: .; v_call: TRBV27; d_call: .; j_call: TRBJ2-1; cdr3_length: 18
cdr3_aa: CATSRGQEGPQPQHF; cdr3_nt: TGTGCCACCAGCAGAGGCCAAGAGGGTCCTCAGCCCCAGCATTTT; clone_size: .; v_call: TRBV15; d_call: .; j_call: TRBJ1-5; cdr3_length: 15
cdr3_aa: CASSLPGQSNSPLHF; cdr3_nt: TGTGCCAGCAGTTTGCCGGGACAGAGTAATTCACCCCTCCACTTT; clone_size: few; v_call: TRBV27; d_call: TRBD1; j_call: TRBJ1-6; cdr3_length: 15
cdr3_aa: CAIQSGGPATEAFF; cdr3_nt: TGTGCCATCCAGTCGGGGGGCCCAGCCACTGAAGCTTTCTTT; clone_size: .; v_call: TRBV10-3; d_call: .; j_call: TRBJ1-1; cdr3_length: 14
cdr3_aa: CASSQDSGGGTEAFF; cdr3_nt: TGCGCCAGCAGCCAAGATTCGGGTGGGGGAACTGAAGCTTTCTTT; clone_size: .; v_call: TRBV4-3; d_call: .; j_call: TRBJ1-1; cdr3_length: 15
cdr3_aa: CASSSYGDREQFF; cdr3_nt: TGTGCCAGCAGTTCATACGGGGATAGAGAGCAGTTCTTC; clone_size: once; v_call: TRBV27; d_call: .; j_call: TRBJ2-1; cdr3_length: 13
cdr3_aa: CASSALQGNTGELFF; cdr3_nt: TGTGCCAGTAGTGCACTACAGGGTAACACCGGGGAGCTGTTTTTT; clone_size: .; v_call: TRBV19; d_call: .; j_call: TRBJ2-2; cdr3_length: 15
cdr3_aa: CASSIVLQGSAYQPQHF; cdr3_nt: TGTGCCAGTAGTATTGTTCTACAGGGGTCGGCGTATCAGCCCCAGCATTTT; clone_size: once; v_call: TRBV19; d_call: TRBD1; j_call: TRBJ1-5; cdr3_length: 17
cdr3_aa: CASSSTEAPWEYF; cdr3_nt: TGTGCCAGCAGCTCAACTGAGGCGCCATGGGAGTACTTC; clone_size: few; v_call: TRBV11-2; d_call: .; j_call: TRBJ2-7; cdr3_length: 13
cdr3_aa: CASSQVLTPLTYEQYF; cdr3_nt: TGCGCCAGCAGCCAAGTTCTGACTCCTCTAACCTACGAGCAGTACTTC; clone_size: .; v_call: TRBV4-3; d_call: .; j_call: TRBJ2-7; cdr3_length: 16
cdr3_aa: CASSPPQGGRPDTQYF; cdr3_nt: TGTGCCAGCAGCCCCCCCCAGGGGGGTCGACCAGATACGCAGTATTTT; clone_size: .; v_call: TRBV7-9; d_call: .; j_call: TRBJ2-3; cdr3_length: 16
cdr3_aa: CAWSVLLGLGETQYF; cdr3_nt: TGTGCCTGGAGTGTACTTCTGGGGCTAGGCGAGACCCAGTACTTC; clone_size: .; v_call: TRBV30; d_call: .; j_call: TRBJ2-5; cdr3_length: 15
cdr3_aa: CASSSWGSYEQYF; cdr3_nt: TGTGCCAGCAGTTCGTGGGGCTCCTACGAGCAGTACTTC; clone_size: .; v_call: TRBV2; d_call: .; j_call: TRBJ2-7; cdr3_length: 13
cdr3_aa: CASSLDRGSYNEQFF; cdr3_nt: TGTGCCAGCAGCTTGGACAGGGGCTCCTACAATGAGCAGTTCTTC; clone_size: .; v_call: TRBV5-4; d_call: TRBD1; j_call: TRBJ2-1; cdr3_length: 15
cdr3_aa: CASSYGGADTEAFF; cdr3_nt: TGTGCCAGCAGCTACGGGGGGGCAGACACTGAAGCTTTCTTT; clone_size: .; v_call: TRBV9; d_call: .; j_call: TRBJ1-1; cdr3_length: 14
cdr3_aa: CASSTGRFYEQYF; cdr3_nt: TGTGCCAGCAGCACCGGACGGTTCTACGAGCAGTACTTC; clone_size: .; v_call: TRBV7-6; d_call: .; j_call: TRBJ2-7; cdr3_length: 13
cdr3_aa: CASSTLAGGPMPTQYF; cdr3_nt: TGTGCCAGCAGTACACTAGCGGGAGGGCCGATGCCTACGCAGTATTTT; clone_size: .; v_call: TRBV27; d_call: TRBD2; j_call: TRBJ2-3; cdr3_length: 16
cdr3_aa: CASSGLKDRGDYEQYF; cdr3_nt: TGTGCCAGCAGTGGGCTAAAGGACAGGGGGGACTACGAGCAGTACTTC; clone_size: .; v_call: TRBV2; d_call: TRBD1; j_call: TRBJ2-7; cdr3_length: 16
cdr3_aa: CASSFLGIEAFF; cdr3_nt: TGCGCCAGCAGCTTCTTGGGGATTGAAGCTTTCTTT; clone_size: .; v_call: TRBV5-1; d_call: .; j_call: TRBJ1-1; cdr3_length: 12
cdr3_aa: CASSQGSGASYEQYF; cdr3_nt: TGCGCCAGCAGCCAAGGGTCGGGGGCCTCCTACGAGCAGTACTTC; clone_size: .; v_call: TRBV4-1; d_call: .; j_call: TRBJ2-7; cdr3_length: 15
cdr3_aa: CASRYGSWALADTQYF; cdr3_nt: TGTGCCAGCAGATATGGTTCATGGGCCCTGGCAGATACGCAGTATTTT; clone_size: .; v_call: TRBV27; d_call: .; j_call: TRBJ2-3; cdr3_length: 16
cdr3_aa: CASSLSPYYEQYF; cdr3_nt: TGTGCCAGCAGTTTATCCCCCTACTACGAGCAGTACTTC; clone_size: .; v_call: TRBV27; d_call: .; j_call: TRBJ2-7; cdr3_length: 13
cdr3_aa: CASSVGTQYTDTQYF; cdr3_nt: TGTGCCAGCAGCGTAGGGACTCAGTACACAGATACGCAGTATTTT; clone_size: .; v_call: TRBV9; d_call: .; j_call: TRBJ2-3; cdr3_length: 15
cdr3_aa: CASSDRLAGGETQYF; cdr3_nt: TGTGCCAGCAGTGATCGGCTAGCGGGAGGGGAGACCCAGTACTTC; clone_size: .; v_call: TRBV25-1; d_call: TRBD2; j_call: TRBJ2-5; cdr3_length: 15
cdr3_aa: CASSPGEAGIYEQFF; cdr3_nt: TGTGCCAGCAGCCCCGGGGAAGCGGGAATATATGAGCAGTTCTTC; clone_size: .; v_call: TRBV9; d_call: TRBD2; j_call: TRBJ2-1; cdr3_length: 15
cdr3_aa: CASSLGGGAYNEQFF; cdr3_nt: TGCGCCAGCAGCCTCGGCGGGGGAGCCTACAATGAGCAGTTCTTC; clone_size: .; v_call: TRBV4-1; d_call: TRBD2; j_call: TRBJ2-1; cdr3_length: 15
cdr3_aa: CASSLPGSNEQYF; cdr3_nt: TGCGCCAGCAGCTTGCCTGGTTCTAACGAGCAGTACTTC; clone_size: .; v_call: TRBV5-1; d_call: .; j_call: TRBJ2-7; cdr3_length: 13
cdr3_aa: CASSQKDRDEQYF; cdr3_nt: TGTGCCAGCAGCCAAAAAGACAGGGACGAGCAGTACTTC; clone_size: .; v_call: TRBV13; d_call: TRBD1; j_call: TRBJ2-7; cdr3_length: 13
cdr3_aa: CASSGLAGGPAGELFF; cdr3_nt: TGTGCCAGCAGCGGTCTAGCGGGAGGGCCTGCCGGGGAGCTGTTTTTT; clone_size: once; v_call: TRBV7-9; d_call: TRBD2; j_call: TRBJ2-2; cdr3_length: 16
cdr3_aa: CASSYGVGAYEQYF; cdr3_nt: TGTGCCAGCAGTTATGGGGTGGGAGCCTACGAGCAGTACTTC; clone_size: few; v_call: TRBV6-5; d_call: .; j_call: TRBJ2-7; cdr3_length: 14
cdr3_aa: CASSVDVAGSYNEQFF; cdr3_nt: TGTGCCAGCAGCGTAGACGTAGCGGGGTCATACAATGAGCAGTTCTTC; clone_size: .; v_call: TRBV9; d_call: TRBD2; j_call: TRBJ2-1; cdr3_length: 16
cdr3_aa: CASSLYWDRESNEQYF; cdr3_nt: TGTGCCAGCAGTTTATACTGGGACAGGGAATCTAACGAGCAGTACTTC; clone_size: .; v_call: TRBV28; d_call: TRBD1; j_call: TRBJ2-7; cdr3_length: 16
cdr3_aa: CSADGYTF; cdr3_nt: TGCAGCGCCGATGGCTACACCTTC; clone_size: .; v_call: TRBV29-1; d_call: .; j_call: TRBJ1-2; cdr3_length: 8
cdr3_aa: CAWSGVTSNQPQHF; cdr3_nt: TGTGCCTGGAGTGGGGTCACTAGCAATCAGCCCCAGCATTTT; clone_size: .; v_call: TRBV30; d_call: .; j_call: TRBJ1-5; cdr3_length: 14
cdr3_aa: CAAGPTGGTEAFF; cdr3_nt: TGTGCCGCGGGACCTACAGGGGGCACTGAAGCTTTCTTT; clone_size: once; v_call: TRBV6-1; d_call: TRBD1; j_call: TRBJ1-1; cdr3_length: 13
cdr3_aa: CASSFSGETQYF; cdr3_nt: TGTGCCAGCAGCTTTAGCGGTGAGACCCAGTACTTC; clone_size: .; v_call: TRBV7-2; d_call: .; j_call: TRBJ2-5; cdr3_length: 12
cdr3_aa: CASSLEQGEAFF; cdr3_nt: TGTGCCAGCAGCTTGGAGCAGGGGGAAGCTTTCTTT; clone_size: .; v_call: TRBV5-4; d_call: .; j_call: TRBJ1-1; cdr3_length: 12
cdr3_aa: CASSLTWSGTGYTF; cdr3_nt: TGTGCCAGCAGCTTAACATGGTCAGGTACTGGCTACACCTTC; clone_size: .; v_call: TRBV11-2; d_call: .; j_call: TRBJ1-2; cdr3_length: 14
cdr3_aa: CASSSGTGNNEQFF; cdr3_nt: TGTGCCAGCAGCTCCGGGACAGGGAACAATGAGCAGTTCTTC; clone_size: .; v_call: TRBV5-4; d_call: TRBD1; j_call: TRBJ2-1; cdr3_length: 14
cdr3_aa: CASSLGNRVANEKLFF; cdr3_nt: TGTGCCAGCAGCTTAGGGAACAGGGTCGCTAATGAAAAACTGTTTTTT; clone_size: .; v_call: TRBV11-2; d_call: .; j_call: TRBJ1-4; cdr3_length: 16
cdr3_aa: CASSLGEGLAYSYEQYF; cdr3_nt: TGTGCCAGCAGCTTAGGTGAGGGACTAGCGTACTCCTACGAGCAGTACTTC; clone_size: .; v_call: TRBV7-6; d_call: TRBD2; j_call: TRBJ2-7; cdr3_length: 17
cdr3_aa: CASSLDRVSSGNTIYF; cdr3_nt: TGTGCCAGCAGCTTGGATCGGGTTAGCTCTGGAAACACCATATATTTT; clone_size: .; v_call: TRBV5-4; d_call: .; j_call: TRBJ1-3; cdr3_length: 16